This T cell receptor beta chain was identified during a study of T cell clonality in common variable immunodeficiency. V lost 5 bases and J lost 3, with 10 bases in between. The CDR3 is made up of 13 amino acids. The germline CDR1 and CDR2 sequences are KGHSH and LQKENI. Some clones are missing from TCRdb's copy, which holds only in-frame ones; the method was immunoSEQ multiplex PCR. The sample contains about 52,000 clones, none of them singletons. This clone was detected ten times or more. The read terminates 3 residues before the CDR3 end, so the remaining end is supplied by the germline J gene. The clonotype originates from a person between 18 and 69 years old in good health. The chain recombines TRBV18 with TRBJ1-2, with D maybe TRBD1 (5 bases). Specimen: peripheral blood mononuclear cells. CDR3 residues: CASSEDRYYGYTF. The sequenced CDR3 bases are TGTGCCAGCTCAGAAGACAGATACTATGGC. Together with reference TRBV18 and TRBJ1-2, the CDR3 gives the full variable domain: NAGVMQNPRHLVRRRGQEARLRCSPMKGHSHVYWYRQLPEEGLKFMVYLQKENIIDESGMPKERFSAEFPKEGPSILRIQQVVRGDSAAYFCASSEDRYYGYTFGSGTRLTVV.